The 19 T cell receptor beta chains below were found in one sample sequenced in a study of early T cells in non-severe SARS-CoV-2 infection. TCRdb analysed the 5' RACE reads with MiXCR anew, one entry per CDR3 protein. Of over 50,000 distinct CDR3 sequences listed, over 10% are singletons. The specimen sequenced was whole blood. The receptors shown here come from an adult who was a healthcare worker with PCR-confirmed SARS-CoV-2 infection or an uninfected control (not recorded which).

At least ten counts were recorded for this clonotype. The rearrangement joins TRBV19 to TRBJ1-5; 9 bases match TRBD1. The CDR3 has 14 amino acids. V was clipped by 3 bases and J by 7 bases; unmatched bases: 4. Germline values: CDR1 LNHDA, CDR2 SQIVND (reference sequence). The DNA of the CDR3 is TGTGCCAGTAGTATGGGACAGGGCTGGCAGCCCCAGCATTTT. Its translation is CASSMGQGWQPQHF.

This clonotype was seen more than once but under ten times. This sequence joins TRBV21-1 and TRBJ2-2. TRBV21-1 is labeled a pseudogene. This CDR3 has 16 residues. The CDR3 coding sequence is TGTGCCAGCAGCAAAGGAGCGACGGAGAACACCGGGGAGCTGTTTTTT. Its protein product is CASSKGATENTGELFF.

The rearrangement links TRBV27 to TRBJ2-7; the match to TRBD2 covers 10 bases. With 8 bases clipped from V and 2 bases from J, the junction kept 12 bases outside the gene matches. The CDR3 contains 16 residues. Germline CDR1 is MNHEY and CDR2 is SMNVEV (reference sequence). The CDR3 protein is CASGHGGLAGAYEQYF. CDR3 bases: TGTGCCAGCGGCCACGGCGGGCTAGCGGGAGCCTACGAGCAGTACTTC.

This clonotype came up a few times. The gene calls are TRBV20-1 and TRBJ2-1; D is tentatively TRBD1 or TRBD2 (6 bases each). Germline assignment: CDR1 DFQATT and CDR2 SNEGSKA (reference sequence). V was trimmed by 0 bases and J by 7 bases, leaving 22 bases between them. The CDR3 loop spans 17 amino acids. As DNA, the CDR3 is TGCAGTGCTAGAGAAGGTGGTAAGCGAAGGGGGAGGAATGAGCAGTTCTTC. It translates to CSAREGGKRRGRNEQFF.

The chain has TRBV6-5 and TRBJ2-2; TRBD2 aligns across 7 bases. The CDR3 length is 18 residues. V was clipped by 0 bases and J by 5 bases; unmatched bases: 12. Germline V gene sequence: CDR1 MNHEY, CDR2 SVGAGI. The CDR3 DNA is TGTGCCAGCAGTTACTCGTTGGTGCGCCTAGCGGTTACCGGGGAGCTGTTTTTT. Protein product: CASSYSLVRLAVTGELFF.

This clonotype was counted at least ten times. V usage is TRBV7-9 and J usage is TRBJ1-1; D uncertain. The CDR3 covers 13 residues. Germline-derived CDR1 and CDR2 are SEHNR and FQNEAQ (reference sequence). The V end lost 3 bases, the J end lost 3 bases, and 8 bases lay between the germline ends. The CDR3 region has the DNA TGTGCCAGCAGCTTTTGGGGTTACACTGAAGCTTTCTTT. Translated: CASSFWGYTEAFF.

The V gene is TRBV2, the J gene TRBJ1-5; the D is unclear. The CDR3 loop spans 15 amino acids. The V gene lost 3 bases and the J gene lost 1 base, with 10 bases spanning the gap. CDR1 and CDR2 (germline): SNHLY, FYNNEI. The CDR3 DNA reads as TGTGCCAGCAGTGAGGCGGAAGCCAGCAATCAGCCCCAGCATTTT. It translates to CASSEAEASNQPQHF. The full variable domain, its missing parts supplied by reference TRBV2 and TRBJ1-5, is EPEVTQTPSHQVTQMGQEVILRCVPISNHLYFYWYRQILGQKVEFLVSFYNNEISEKSEIFDDQFSVERPDGSNFTLKIRSTKLEDSAMYFCASSEAEASNQPQHFGDGTRLSIL.

In this sample, this clonotype turned up many times. The genes are TRBV6-6 and TRBJ2-5; D may match TRBD1 or TRBD2 (7 bases each). Germline values: CDR1 MNHNY, CDR2 SVGAGI (reference sequence). This CDR3 has 14 residues. Trimming shortened V by 6 bases and J by 1 base, and 12 bases separated the two germline ends. In nucleotides, the CDR3 is TGTGCCAGCAGGCAGGGGGGGAGCCAAGAGACCCAGTACTTC. Translating it yields CASRQGGSQETQYF.

This clonotype occurred many times. The gene calls are TRBV5-1 and TRBJ1-1, with a weak D call TRBD1 (6 bases). CDR3 length: 13 residues. The V end lost 0 bases, the J end lost 5 bases, and 8 bases lay between the germline ends. Looked up from germline, CDR1 is SGHRS and CDR2 is YFSETQ. The CDR3: CASSLAGETEAFF. CDR3 coding DNA: TGCGCCAGCAGCTTGGCAGGGGAAACTGAAGCTTTCTTT.

Notes on this clonotype: A much larger clone is a single base away; this may be a read error. V is TRBV4-2 and J is TRBJ2-7; 10 nucleotides match TRBD2. In germline, CDR1 is LGHNA, CDR2 YNFKEQ. There are 18 residues in the CDR3. CDR3 loop: CACSQGQGQLAGKYEQYF. DNA of the CDR3: TGTGCCTGCAGCCAAGGGCAGGGTCAACTAGCGGGGAAGTACGAGCAGTACTTC.

The table lists this clonotype with a count of one. This sequence joins TRBV11-1 and TRBJ2-5; D perhaps matches TRBD2 (5 bases). This CDR3 is built from 12 residues. Trimming stripped 2 bases from V and 8 bases from J, with 9 bases between. Germline assignment: CDR1 SGHAT and CDR2 FQDESV (reference sequence). CDR3 DNA: TGTGCCAGCAGCTTACCACGGGAAACCCAGTACTTC. As protein: CASSLPRETQYF.

The chain combines TRBV5-5 with TRBJ2-2; D is ambiguous. The length of the CDR3 is 15 residues. The ends were cut back, 1 base at V and 1 base at J, with 8 bases in the middle. The germline gives CDR1 SGHKS, CDR2 YYEKEE (reference sequence). The DNA for the CDR3 is TGTGCCAGCAGCTTGCTTTGGAGGAACACCGGGGAGCTGTTTTTT. It translates to CASSLLWRNTGELFF.

This clonotype was seen at least ten times. The chain couples TRBV14 to TRBJ2-7; D possibly corresponds to TRBD1 (6 bases). The CDR3 contains 15 residues. Trimming took off 4 bases at V and 3 bases at J, with 16 bases between the two ends. Germline CDR1 and CDR2: SGHDN and FVKESK. The CDR3 region is CASSLRRQAHYEQYF. The CDR3 DNA reads TGTGCCAGCAGCCTACGAAGACAGGCTCACTACGAGCAGTACTTC.

This clonotype was observed many times. The rearrangement joins TRBV5-1 to TRBJ2-7; unclear D gene. V lost 3 bases and J lost 0, with 10 bases in between. The CDR3 extends over 14 amino acids. Germline V gene data show CDR1 as SGHRS and CDR2 as YFSETQ. Written as DNA, the CDR3 is TGCGCCAGCAGCTCGGACCGCCCCTCCTACGAGCAGTACTTC. Its translation is CASSSDRPSYEQYF. Looking up the rest from reference TRBV5-1 and TRBJ2-7 gives the full variable domain: KAGVTQTPRYLIKTRGQQVTLSCSPISGHRSVSWYQQTPGQGLQFLFEYFSETQRNKGNFPGRFSGRQFSNSRSEMNVSTLELGDSALYLCASSSDRPSYEQYFGPGTRLTVT.

The chain is built from TRBV7-3 and TRBJ2-1, with D hard to call. V was clipped by 7 bases and J by 6 bases, with 7 bases between them. This CDR3 is built from 11 residues. In germline, CDR1 is SGHTA, CDR2 FQGTGA. The CDR3 region has the DNA TGTGCCAGCACCGCCAGCAATGAGCAGTTCTTC. This encodes CASTASNEQFF.

This clonotype turned up a few times. The V and J genes are TRBV20-1 and TRBJ2-1, with D perhaps assigned TRBD1 or TRBD2 (5 bases each). Germline V CDR1 and CDR2: DFQATT, SNEGSKA (reference sequence). This CDR3 has 14 amino acids. Trimming took 1 base from V and 9 from J, leaving 16 bases between them. The CDR3 loop reads CSARVLGEQGEQFF. In DNA, the CDR3 is TGCAGTGCTAGAGTCTTAGGGGAGCAGGGTGAGCAGTTCTTC.

Only a few counts were recorded for this clonotype. The chain joins TRBV19 to TRBJ1-5; D unresolved. The CDR3 loop spans 14 amino acids. CDR1 and CDR2 (germline): LNHDA, SQIVND (reference sequence). V was shortened by 6 bases and J by 3 bases, with 12 bases between the two germline ends. CDR3 bases: TGTGCCAGTAGCCTTCGCGGTACCAATCAGCCCCAGCATTTT. This sequence encodes CASSLRGTNQPQHF.

The V gene is TRBV2, the J gene TRBJ1-1; D gene uncertain. Germline loops: CDR1 SNHLY, CDR2 FYNNEI. The CDR3 spans 12 residues. The V end was cut by 4 bases, the J end by 4 bases, with 7 bases between. CDR3 sequence (DNA): TGTGCCAGCAGTGCCGCGGCCACTGAAGCTTTCTTT. Translation: CASSAAATEAFF.

This clonotype was seen ten or more times. The chain recombines TRBV12-3 or TRBV12-4 with TRBJ2-1; D unresolved. Trimming took off 6 bases at V and 6 bases at J, with 12 bases between the two ends. The CDR3 has 13 residues. As DNA, the CDR3 is TGTGCCAGCAGGTTCTCGCTTCTCAATGAGCAGTTCTTC. Its protein product is CASRFSLLNEQFF.